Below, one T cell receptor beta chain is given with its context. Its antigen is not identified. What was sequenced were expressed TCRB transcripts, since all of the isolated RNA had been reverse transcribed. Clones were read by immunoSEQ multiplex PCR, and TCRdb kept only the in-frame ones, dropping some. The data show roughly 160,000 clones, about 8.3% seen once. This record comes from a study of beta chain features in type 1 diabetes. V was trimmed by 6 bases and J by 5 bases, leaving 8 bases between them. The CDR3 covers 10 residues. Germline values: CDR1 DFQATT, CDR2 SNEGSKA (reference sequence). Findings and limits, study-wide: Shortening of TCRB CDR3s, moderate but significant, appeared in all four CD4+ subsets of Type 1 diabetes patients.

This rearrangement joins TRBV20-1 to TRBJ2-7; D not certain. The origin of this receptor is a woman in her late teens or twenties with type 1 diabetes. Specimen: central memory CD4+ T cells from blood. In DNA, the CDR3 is TGCAGTGCCCCTAAAGACGAGCAGTACTTC. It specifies CSAPKDEQYF.